Presented here are 2 T cell receptor beta chains from one specimen sequenced in a study of T-cell memory formation after mild COVID-19. TCRdb passed the 5' RACE reads through MiXCR, listing each CDR3 protein once. Altogether about 410,000 distinct CDR3 sequences are present, roughly 17% being singletons, with the ten largest covering 20% to 25%. Sequenced input: PBMCs or a T cell subset sorted from them (not recorded which). The receptors come from a man aged 18 to 30 who had mild COVID-19 (a few samples of this study predate the infection). Cell type and time point are not known.

V usage is TRBV29-1 and J usage is TRBJ1-1; 7 nucleotides agree with TRBD1. The CDR3 length is 13 residues. The germline V gene has CDR1 SQVTM and CDR2 ANQGSEA. Trimming cost V 7 bases and J 4 bases; bases outside gene matches: 9. The CDR3 is CSARTGVGTEAFF. The CDR3 DNA sequence: TGCAGCGCCAGAACAGGGGTCGGCACTGAAGCTTTCTTT.

The J gene is TRBJ1-3, the V gene TRBV5-6; D is undetermined. Trimming cost V 7 bases and J 4 bases, with 12 bases left between them. CDR1 is SGHDT and CDR2 is YYEEEE in the germline V gene. The CDR3 contains 13 residues. CDR3 nucleotides: TGTGCCAGCGGGCCGGGCTTCGGAAACACCATATATTTT. Translation: CASGPGFGNTIYF.